This T cell receptor (beta chain) was documented in a study of cytomegalovirus exposure and HLA in healthy donors. General observations from the study: In all likelihood, a cluster of highly shared sequence variants was a sequencing artifact. Later findings reportedly placed an Asian-associated ancestry cluster below the roughly 700-donor mean for N-insertions.

The PCR used 60 Vbeta and 13 Jbeta primers. Original processing methods: Tens of millions of unique TCR beta chains, around 11 million of them shared, were counted by a later analysis. Sequencing was performed with immunoSEQ multiplex PCR; in TCRdb, only in-frame clones are kept and a portion is missing. For V, J and clone size, that table is used; D and trimming come from the DNA. Its table lists about 170,000 clones. The length of the CDR3 is 14 residues. J was trimmed by 7 bases and V by 6 bases; bases with no gene match: 9. Looked up from germline, CDR1 is SGHRS and CDR2 is YFSETQ. Details on this clone: As yet, its antigen is unknown.

The TCR sequence derives from a woman aged 18-30 years in good health and CMV-seropositive. Sequencing was done on a sample of PBMCs. This chain uses TRBV5-1 with TRBJ1-2, with 10 bases identical to TRBD1. DNA for the CDR3: TGCGCCAGCAACTCGGGACAGGGGATCGCTGGCTACACCTTC. It is translated as CASNSGQGIAGYTF.